This TCR beta chain was obtained from a study of blood T cell repertoires in COVID-19. Across the whole study: The analysed material was cDNA or gDNA that came from T cells, B-cell-depleted T cells, or PBMCs.

The germline gives CDR1 SGDLS, CDR2 YYNGEE. The V and J ends lost 4 bases and 4 bases, in that order; junction bases with no gene match: 8. This CDR3 spans 15 amino acids. In the study's own analysis: By means of reference gene primer amplification, nucleated cell counts were estimated. The method was immunoSEQ multiplex PCR; TCRdb's version includes in-frame clones alone and lacks a portion of them. V, J and clone size reflect that table, while D and trimming were determined from the DNA. This sample carries some 240,000 clones, roughly 81% of them seen once, and the ten largest clones take 5% to 7.5%. Those enrolled, adults aged roughly 18 to 90 years, came from some 23 US areas. A COVID-19 case had been met by exposed participants during the 2 weeks before study entry.

Source material: PBMCs or T cells enriched from blood (not recorded which). The TCR comes from a woman aged 50 to 65 who had been exposed to COVID-19. V and J are TRBV9 and TRBJ2-5, with 9 bases fitting TRBD1. CDR3 sequence reads: CASSYSGQGGETQYF. In DNA form, the CDR3 reads TGTGCCAGCAGCTACTCGGGACAGGGAGGAGAGACCCAGTACTTC.